What follows describes a single T cell receptor beta chain. This sample is part of a study of shared clonotypes between healthy human individuals. The germline CDR1 and CDR2 sequences are MNHNS and SASEGT. This CDR3 spans 13 amino acids. Trimming took off 3 bases at V and 5 bases at J, with 10 bases between the two ends. Here immunoSEQ multiplex PCR was the method, and the copy in TCRdb shows in-frame clones only, minus some. The data contain over a million clones, about 84% of them singletons. Sequenced input: memory CD4+ T cells from PBMCs. As for subset: CD45RA-negative fraction. This sequence was found in a man aged 18-30 years in good health. Some clones in this sample may be carry-over from other donors' samples. The chain couples TRBV6-1 to TRBJ1-2; no clear D. The CDR3 protein is CASSEQVLYGYTF. The CDR3 bases are TGTGCCAGCAGTGAGCAGGTTTTGTATGGCTACACCTTC.